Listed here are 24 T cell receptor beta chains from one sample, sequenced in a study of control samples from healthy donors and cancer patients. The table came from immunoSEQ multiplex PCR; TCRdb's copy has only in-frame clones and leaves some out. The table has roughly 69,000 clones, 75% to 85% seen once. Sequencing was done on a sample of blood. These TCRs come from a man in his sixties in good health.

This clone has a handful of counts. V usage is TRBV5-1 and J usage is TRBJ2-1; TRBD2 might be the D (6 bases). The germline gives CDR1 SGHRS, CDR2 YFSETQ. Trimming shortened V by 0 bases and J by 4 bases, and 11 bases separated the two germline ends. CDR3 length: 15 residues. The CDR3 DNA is TGCGCCAGCAGCTTGGTGCGGGACTCATACAATGAGCAGTTCTTC. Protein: CASSLVRDSYNEQFF.

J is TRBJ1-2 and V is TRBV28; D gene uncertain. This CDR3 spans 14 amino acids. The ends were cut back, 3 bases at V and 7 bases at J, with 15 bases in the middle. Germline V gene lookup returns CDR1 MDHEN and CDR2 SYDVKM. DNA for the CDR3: TGTGCCAGCAGTTTCCCCACCAAGCCCTTTGGCTACACCTTC. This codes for CASSFPTKPFGYTF.

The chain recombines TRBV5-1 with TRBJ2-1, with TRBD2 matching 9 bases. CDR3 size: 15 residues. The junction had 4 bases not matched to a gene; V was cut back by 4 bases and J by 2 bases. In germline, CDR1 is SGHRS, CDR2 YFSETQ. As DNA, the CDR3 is TGCGCCAGCAGCCGTAGCGGGAGCACCTACAATGAGCAGTTCTTC. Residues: CASSRSGSTYNEQFF.

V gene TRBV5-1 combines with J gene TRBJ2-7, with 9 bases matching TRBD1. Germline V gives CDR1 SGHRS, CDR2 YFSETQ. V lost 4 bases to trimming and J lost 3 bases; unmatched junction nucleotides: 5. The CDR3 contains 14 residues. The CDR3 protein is CASSQSDRGYEQYF. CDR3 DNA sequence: TGCGCCAGCAGCCAATCGGACAGGGGCTACGAGCAGTACTTC.

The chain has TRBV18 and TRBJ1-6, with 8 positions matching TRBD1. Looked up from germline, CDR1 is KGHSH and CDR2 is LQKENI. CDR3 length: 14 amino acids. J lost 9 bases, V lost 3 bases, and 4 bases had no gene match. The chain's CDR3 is CASSPSGQVSPLHF. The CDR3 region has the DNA TGTGCCAGCTCACCTTCGGGACAGGTTTCACCCCTCCACTTT.

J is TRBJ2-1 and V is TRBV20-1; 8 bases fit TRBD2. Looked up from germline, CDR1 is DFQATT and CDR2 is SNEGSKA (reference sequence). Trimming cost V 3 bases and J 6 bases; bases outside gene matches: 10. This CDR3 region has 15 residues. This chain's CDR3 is CSASPPSGSTNEQFF. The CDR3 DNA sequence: TGCAGTGCTAGTCCCCCTAGCGGGTCTACCAATGAGCAGTTCTTC.

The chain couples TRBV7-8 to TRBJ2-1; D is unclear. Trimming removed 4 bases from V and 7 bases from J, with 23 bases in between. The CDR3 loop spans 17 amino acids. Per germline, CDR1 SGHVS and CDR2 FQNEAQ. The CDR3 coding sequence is TGTGCCAGCAGCTCCGAGCATCAGCCAACCTTAAGGAATGAGCAGTTCTTC. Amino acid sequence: CASSSEHQPTLRNEQFF.

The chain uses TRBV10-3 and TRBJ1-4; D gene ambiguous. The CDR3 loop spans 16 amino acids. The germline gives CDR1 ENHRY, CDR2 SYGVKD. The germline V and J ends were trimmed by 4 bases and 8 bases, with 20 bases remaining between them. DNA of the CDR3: TGTGCCATCAGTGGGTCTATGGCAGGCCCTGGAGAAAAACTGTTTTTT. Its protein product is CAISGSMAGPGEKLFF.

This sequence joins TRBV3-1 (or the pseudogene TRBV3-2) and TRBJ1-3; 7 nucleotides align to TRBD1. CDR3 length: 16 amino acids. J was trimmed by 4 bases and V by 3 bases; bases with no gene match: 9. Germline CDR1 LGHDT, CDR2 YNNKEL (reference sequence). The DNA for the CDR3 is TGTGCCAGCAGCCAGGGGGTGAGGGGGCTAGGAAACACCATATATTTT. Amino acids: CASSQGVRGLGNTIYF.

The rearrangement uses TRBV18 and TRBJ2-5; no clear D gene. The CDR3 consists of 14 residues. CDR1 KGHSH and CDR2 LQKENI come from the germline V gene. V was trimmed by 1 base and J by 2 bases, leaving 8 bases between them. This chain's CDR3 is CASSPLAEQETQYF. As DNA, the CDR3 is TGTGCCAGCTCACCACTCGCAGAGCAAGAGACCCAGTACTTC.

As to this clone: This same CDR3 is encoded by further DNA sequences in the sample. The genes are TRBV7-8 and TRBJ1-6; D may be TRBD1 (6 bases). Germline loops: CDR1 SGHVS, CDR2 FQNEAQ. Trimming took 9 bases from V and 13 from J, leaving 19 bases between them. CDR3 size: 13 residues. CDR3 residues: CASSPFTGRPLHF. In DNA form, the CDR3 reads TGTGCCAGTAGCCCTTTTACAGGGCGCCCCCTCCACTTT.

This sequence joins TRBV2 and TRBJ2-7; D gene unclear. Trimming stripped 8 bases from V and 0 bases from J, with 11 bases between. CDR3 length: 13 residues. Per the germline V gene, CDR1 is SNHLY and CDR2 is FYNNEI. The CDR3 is CASRAVNSYEQYF. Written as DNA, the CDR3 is TGTGCCAGCCGGGCAGTCAACTCCTACGAGCAGTACTTC.

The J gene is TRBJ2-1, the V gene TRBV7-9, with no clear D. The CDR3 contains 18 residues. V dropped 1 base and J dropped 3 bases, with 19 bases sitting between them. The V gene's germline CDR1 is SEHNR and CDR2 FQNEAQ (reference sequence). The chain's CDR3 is CASSLVLRDPIFYNEQFF. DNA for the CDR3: TGTGCCAGCAGCTTAGTTTTGCGAGATCCCATATTCTACAATGAGCAGTTCTTC. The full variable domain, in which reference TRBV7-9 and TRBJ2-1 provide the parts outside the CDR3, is DTGVSQNPRHKITKRGQNVTFRCDPISEHNRLYWYRQTLGQGPEFLTYFQNEAQLEKSRLLSDRFSAERPKGSFSTLEIQRTEQGDSAMYLCASSLVLRDPIFYNEQFFGPGTRLTVL.

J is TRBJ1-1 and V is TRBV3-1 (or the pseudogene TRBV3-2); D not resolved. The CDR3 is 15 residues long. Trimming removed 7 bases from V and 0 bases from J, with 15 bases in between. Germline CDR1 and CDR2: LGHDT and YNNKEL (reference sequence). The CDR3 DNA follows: TGTGCCAGCACCATGCGGGCCGGTATGAACACTGAAGCTTTCTTT. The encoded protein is CASTMRAGMNTEAFF.

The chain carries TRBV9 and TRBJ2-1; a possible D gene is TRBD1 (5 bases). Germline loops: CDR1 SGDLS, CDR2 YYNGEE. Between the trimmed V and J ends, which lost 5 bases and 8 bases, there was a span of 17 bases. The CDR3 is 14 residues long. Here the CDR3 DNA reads TGTGCCAGCAGTCCTTATGGCAGGGCAGATGAGCAGTTCTTC. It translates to CASSPYGRADEQFF.

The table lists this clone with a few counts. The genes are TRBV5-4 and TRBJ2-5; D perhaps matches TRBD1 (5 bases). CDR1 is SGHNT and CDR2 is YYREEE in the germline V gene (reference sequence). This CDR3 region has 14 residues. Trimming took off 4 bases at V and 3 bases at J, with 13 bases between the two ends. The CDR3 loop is CASSRPQEKETQYF. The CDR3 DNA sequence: TGTGCCAGCAGCCGTCCACAGGAGAAAGAGACCCAGTACTTC.

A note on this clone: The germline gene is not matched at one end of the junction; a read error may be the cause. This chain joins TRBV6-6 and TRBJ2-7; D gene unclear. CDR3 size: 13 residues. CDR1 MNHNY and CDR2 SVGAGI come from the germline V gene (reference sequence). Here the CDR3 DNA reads TGCACGACCAGTGGGGTGAGCCAGCACGAGCAGTACTTC. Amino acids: CTTSGVSQHEQYF.

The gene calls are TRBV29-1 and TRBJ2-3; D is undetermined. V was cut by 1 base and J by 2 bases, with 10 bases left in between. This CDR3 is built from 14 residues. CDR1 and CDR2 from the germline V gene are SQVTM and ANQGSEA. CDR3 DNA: TGCAGCGTTGAAGCCAGGAGCTCCACAGATACGCAGTATTTT. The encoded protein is CSVEARSSTDTQYF.

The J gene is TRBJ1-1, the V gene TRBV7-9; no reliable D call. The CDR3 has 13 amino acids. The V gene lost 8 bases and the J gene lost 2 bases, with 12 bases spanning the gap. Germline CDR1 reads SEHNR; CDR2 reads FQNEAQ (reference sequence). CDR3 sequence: CASLTRINTEAFF. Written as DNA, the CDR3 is TGTGCCAGCCTGACCCGGATCAACACTGAAGCTTTCTTT.

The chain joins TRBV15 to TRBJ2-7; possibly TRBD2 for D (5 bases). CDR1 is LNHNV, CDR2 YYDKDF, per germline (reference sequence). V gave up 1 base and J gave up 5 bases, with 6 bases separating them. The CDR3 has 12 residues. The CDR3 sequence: CATSRVANEQYF. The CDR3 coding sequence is TGTGCCACCAGCAGAGTAGCGAACGAGCAGTACTTC.

The CDR3 spells CASSYTGDSNQPQHF. In DNA form, the CDR3 reads TGTGCCAGCAGTTATACAGGAGATAGCAATCAGCCCCAGCATTTT. This chain links TRBV6-5 with TRBJ1-5; a weak D match, TRBD1 (5 bases). The CDR3 runs 15 residues. Germline loops: CDR1 MNHEY, CDR2 SVGAGI. Trimming took 3 bases from V and 0 from J, leaving 9 bases between them.

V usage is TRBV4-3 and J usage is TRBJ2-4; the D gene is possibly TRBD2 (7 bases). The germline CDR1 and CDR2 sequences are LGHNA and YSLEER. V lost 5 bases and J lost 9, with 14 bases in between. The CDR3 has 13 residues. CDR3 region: CASSEGGAGIQYF. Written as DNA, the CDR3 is TGCGCCAGCAGCGAAGGGGGGGCGGGCATTCAGTACTTC.

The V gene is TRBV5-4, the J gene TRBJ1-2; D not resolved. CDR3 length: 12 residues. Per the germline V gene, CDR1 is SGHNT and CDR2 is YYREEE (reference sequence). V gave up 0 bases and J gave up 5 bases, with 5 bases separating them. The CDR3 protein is CASSLESYGYTF. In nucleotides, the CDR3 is TGTGCCAGCAGCTTGGAATCGTATGGCTACACCTTC.

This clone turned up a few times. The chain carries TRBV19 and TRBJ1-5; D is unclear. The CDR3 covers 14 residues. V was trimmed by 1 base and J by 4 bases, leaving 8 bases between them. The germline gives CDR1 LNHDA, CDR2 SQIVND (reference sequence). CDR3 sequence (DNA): TGTGCCAGTAGTATAGGGCGGCAGAATCAGCCCCAGCATTTT. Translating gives CASSIGRQNQPQHF. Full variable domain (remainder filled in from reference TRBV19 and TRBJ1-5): DGGITQSPKYLFRKEGQNVTLSCEQNLNHDAMYWYRQDPGQGLRLIYYSQIVNDFQKGDIAEGYSVSREKKESFPLTVTSAQKNPTAFYLCASSIGRQNQPQHFGDGTRLSIL.